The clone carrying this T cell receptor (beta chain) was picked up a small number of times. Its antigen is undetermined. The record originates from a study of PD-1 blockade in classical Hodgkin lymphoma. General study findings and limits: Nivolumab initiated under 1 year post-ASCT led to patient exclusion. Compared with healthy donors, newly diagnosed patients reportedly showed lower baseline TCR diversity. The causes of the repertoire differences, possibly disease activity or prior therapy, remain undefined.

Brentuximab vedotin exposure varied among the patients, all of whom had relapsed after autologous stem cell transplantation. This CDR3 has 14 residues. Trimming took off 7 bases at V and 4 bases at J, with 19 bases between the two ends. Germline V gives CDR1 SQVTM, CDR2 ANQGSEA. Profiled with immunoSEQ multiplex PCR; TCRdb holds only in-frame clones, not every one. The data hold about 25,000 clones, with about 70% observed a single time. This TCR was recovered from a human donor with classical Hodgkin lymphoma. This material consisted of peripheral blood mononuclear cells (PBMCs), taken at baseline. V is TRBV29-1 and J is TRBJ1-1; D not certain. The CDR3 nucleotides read TGCAGCGCTGCATCGACCCGGGAGGGCACTGAAGCTTTCTTT. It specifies CSAASTREGTEAFF. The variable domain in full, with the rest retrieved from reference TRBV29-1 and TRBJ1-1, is SAVISQKPSRDICQRGTSLTIQCQVDSQVTMMFWYRQQPGQSLTLIATANQGSEATYESGFVIDKFPISRPNLTFSTLTVSNMSPEDSSIYLCSAASTREGTEAFFGQGTRLTVV.